These 4 T cell receptor beta chains came from one sample sequenced in a study of T cell changes during pregnancy in multiple sclerosis. TCRdb's table, derived via immunoSEQ multiplex PCR, lists solely in-frame clones and lacks some. The sample consists of approximately 85,000 clones, over 90% of them appearing once. This sample comprised peripheral blood, obtained in the third trimester of pregnancy. Every receptor here comes from a female donor with multiple sclerosis, enrolled in a pregnancy study.

V usage is TRBV5-4 and J usage is TRBJ2-1, with a weak D call TRBD1 (6 bases). This CDR3 has 13 residues. Germline V gene data show CDR1 as SGHNT and CDR2 as YYREEE (reference sequence). This CDR3 reads CAAGTLEIREQFF. The CDR3 DNA follows: TGTGCGGCCGGGACATTGGAGATTAGAGAGCAGTTCTTC.

This chain connects TRBV9 to TRBJ2-7; 8 positions agree with TRBD2. This CDR3 comprises 14 residues. The trim removed 2 bases at V and 5 bases at J, leaving 6 bases unmatched. Germline loops: CDR1 SGDLS, CDR2 YYNGEE. CDR3 region: CASSVGGASHEQYF. The DNA for the CDR3 is TGTGCCAGCAGCGTCGGGGGGGCGAGCCACGAGCAGTACTTC.

The CDR3 coding sequence is TGTGCCAGCAGGGAGGGCCGGTACAATCAGCCCCAGCATTTT. The encoded protein is CASREGRYNQPQHF. This sequence joins TRBV6-1 and TRBJ1-5; D gene uncertain. The V end was cut by 6 bases, the J end by 3 bases, with 12 bases between. This CDR3 comprises 14 residues. CDR1 and CDR2 from the germline V gene are MNHNS and SASEGT.

The chain links TRBV6-5 to TRBJ2-7, with TRBD1 identical over 8 bases. Germline CDR1 is MNHEY and CDR2 is SVGAGI. The CDR3 loop spans 15 amino acids. Trimming took 4 bases from V and 6 from J; bases not matched to a gene: 11. CDR3 amino acids: CASSSRQGFSLEQYF. The CDR3 coding sequence is TGTGCCAGCAGTTCCAGACAGGGGTTCTCTCTCGAGCAGTACTTC.